One and the same sample provided the 3 T cell receptor beta chains below, sequenced in a study of OX40 agonist ivuxolimab in advanced cancers. TCRdb's table, derived via immunoSEQ multiplex PCR, lists solely in-frame clones and lacks some. The profile shows approximately 76,000 clones, 85% of them singletons. The material was CD4+ or CD8+ T cells sorted from blood, obtained in a trial of the OX40 agonist ivuxolimab. The receptor set was obtained from an adult with an advanced solid tumor such as melanoma, head and neck, liver or kidney cancer.

The J gene is TRBJ2-1, the V gene TRBV10-3; 12 bases fit TRBD2. There are 15 residues in the CDR3. Germline CDR1 ENHRY, CDR2 SYGVKD. The ends lost 3 bases at V and 10 bases at J; junction bases unmatched: 7. CDR3 loop: CAISDSSGGAREQFF. The CDR3 DNA follows: TGTGCCATCAGTGATTCTAGCGGGGGGGCTCGGGAGCAGTTCTTC.

This chain uses TRBV28 with TRBJ1-5; TRBD1 agrees at 12 bases. Germline loops: CDR1 MDHEN, CDR2 SYDVKM. The CDR3 is 18 amino acids. J gave up 2 bases and V 0 bases, and 5 bases lay outside the gene matches. The CDR3 loop reads CASSLWSGQGAGNQPQHF. CDR3 sequence (DNA): TGTGCCAGCAGTTTATGGTCGGGACAGGGGGCAGGCAATCAGCCCCAGCATTTT. The full variable domain, its missing parts supplied by reference TRBV28 and TRBJ1-5, is DVKVTQSSRYLVKRTGEKVFLECVQDMDHENMFWYRQDPGLGLRLIYFSYDVKMKEKGDIPEGYSVSREKKERFSLILESASTNQTSMYLCASSLWSGQGAGNQPQHFGDGTRLSIL.

The chain has TRBV4-3 and TRBJ2-5, with D possibly being TRBD2 (6 bases). V was clipped by 1 base and J by 5 bases, with 8 bases between them. Germline values: CDR1 LGHNA, CDR2 YSLEER. The CDR3 consists of 13 residues. The CDR3 nucleotides are TGCGCCAGCAGCCAAGGGGGGGACGAGACCCAGTACTTC. Residues: CASSQGGDETQYF.